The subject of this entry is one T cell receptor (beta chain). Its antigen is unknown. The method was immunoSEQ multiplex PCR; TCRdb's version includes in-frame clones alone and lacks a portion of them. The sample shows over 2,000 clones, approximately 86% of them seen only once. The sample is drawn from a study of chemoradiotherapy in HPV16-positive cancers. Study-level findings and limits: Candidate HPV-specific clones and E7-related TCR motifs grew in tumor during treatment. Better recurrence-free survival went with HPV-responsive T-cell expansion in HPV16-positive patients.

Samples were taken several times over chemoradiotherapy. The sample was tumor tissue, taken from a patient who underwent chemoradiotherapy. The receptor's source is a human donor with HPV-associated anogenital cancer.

CDR3: CASSSQTGETQYF. The CDR3 DNA sequence: TGTGCCAGCAGCTCCCAGACCGGGGAGACCCAGTACTTC. This chain connects TRBV7-6 to TRBJ2-5; D is ambiguous. CDR1 and CDR2 from the germline V gene are SGHVS and FNYEAQ. V was trimmed by 4 bases and J by 5 bases, leaving 11 bases between them. This CDR3 has 13 residues.